Below, 10 T cell receptor beta chains from the same sample are listed, as sequenced in a study of shared clonotypes between healthy human individuals. Data came from immunoSEQ multiplex PCR; TCRdb stores just in-frame clones and leaves some out. The table lists approximately 600,000 clones, roughly 96% of them singletons. CD8 cells classed as naive were CD45RO-negative and positively selected for CCR7, excluding terminally differentiated effector memory CD45RA+ cells. Sequenced input: naive CD8+ T cells sorted from blood. Receptors were obtained from a woman in her 30s in good health.

The chain combines TRBV21-1 with TRBJ2-5; TRBD1 was called by the table and not checked on the DNA. TRBV21-1 is given as a pseudogene. The CDR3 extends over 15 amino acids. In DNA, the CDR3 is TGTGCCAGCAGCAAAAACAGGGCTAACTTGGGGGAGCAGTACTTC. As protein: CASSKNRANLGEQYF.

V and J are TRBV28 and TRBJ1-1, with TRBD1 matching 7 bases. V trimming: 4 bases; J trimming: 4 bases; junction bases outside the gene matches: 9. Germline CDR1 is MDHEN and CDR2 is SYDVKM. The CDR3 length is 15 residues. The CDR3 DNA sequence: TGTGCCAGCAGTTCTCAGACAGGGAGGGGCACTGAAGCTTTCTTT. The encoded protein is CASSSQTGRGTEAFF.

The V gene is TRBV10-3, the J gene TRBJ2-4; TRBD2 matches at 10 bases. CDR1 is ENHRY and CDR2 is SYGVKD in the germline V gene. Trimming at V came to 3 bases and at J to 8 bases, leaving 7 bases not matched to a gene. This CDR3 comprises 15 residues. The CDR3 sequence is CAISDPGLALDIQYF. DNA of the CDR3: TGTGCCATCAGTGACCCGGGACTAGCGTTAGACATTCAGTACTTC.

The chain uses TRBV7-9 and TRBJ1-1, with D hard to call. The CDR3 has 12 amino acids. Germline CDR1 is SEHNR and CDR2 is FQNEAQ (reference sequence). The V gene lost 3 bases and the J gene lost 6 bases, with 8 bases spanning the gap. The CDR3 nucleotides read TGTGCCAGCAGCTTCTGGGAACCTGAAGCTTTCTTT. Encoded protein: CASSFWEPEAFF.

The rearrangement links TRBV6-5 to TRBJ1-1; D is unresolved. Germline V gives CDR1 MNHEY, CDR2 SVGAGI. The V and J ends lost 4 bases and 5 bases respectively, with 17 bases between them. The CDR3 is 15 amino acids. Here the CDR3 DNA reads TGTGCCAGCAGTTCCGTAGGACTCCTCGGAACTGAAGCTTTCTTT. This sequence encodes CASSSVGLLGTEAFF.

This chain uses TRBV7-6 with TRBJ2-5; the match to TRBD2 covers 7 bases. The CDR3 length is 16 residues. After removal of 3 bases from V and 0 bases from J, the junction contained 7 bases not matched to a gene. The germline gives CDR1 SGHVS, CDR2 FNYEAQ. The CDR3 spells CASSLGLGGYQETQYF. In nucleotides, the CDR3 is TGTGCCAGCAGCTTGGGCTTGGGAGGGTACCAAGAGACCCAGTACTTC.

The chain uses TRBV7-6 and TRBJ2-2, with a tentative D call TRBD2 (6 bases). CDR1 SGHVS and CDR2 FNYEAQ come from the germline V gene. This CDR3 has 15 amino acids. The V end was cut by 6 bases, the J end by 3 bases, with 14 bases between. CDR3 DNA sequence: TGTGCCAGCAGACGGGACTTCCTTTACACCGGGGAGCTGTTTTTT. Translation: CASRRDFLYTGELFF.

Concerning this clone itself: The same CDR3 also results from other DNA sequences found in this sample. The V call is TRBV27, the J call TRBJ2-7; D is unresolved. Germline V lookup: CDR1 MNHEY, CDR2 SMNVEV (reference sequence). V lost 5 bases and J 0 bases, leaving 5 bases between the germline ends. The CDR3 consists of 12 residues. The CDR3 region is CASSPNSYEQYF. CDR3 coding DNA: TGTGCCAGCAGTCCAAACTCCTACGAGCAGTACTTC.

The chain uses TRBV7-6 and TRBJ2-7; TRBD2 agrees at 7 bases. CDR1 is SGHVS and CDR2 is FNYEAQ in the germline V gene. CDR3 length equals 15 residues. J was trimmed by 0 bases and V by 4 bases; bases with no gene match: 6. The DNA for the CDR3 is TGTGCCAGCAGCTCTAGCGGAACGAGCTCCTACGAGCAGTACTTC. Translation: CASSSSGTSSYEQYF.

The rearrangement uses TRBV5-1 and TRBJ2-3, with no clear D. CDR3 length equals 14 residues. Trimming took off 0 bases at V and 2 bases at J, with 7 bases between the two ends. Per the germline V gene, CDR1 is SGHRS and CDR2 is YFSETQ. The CDR3 region has the DNA TGCGCCAGCAGCTTGGAGGGATTCACAGATACGCAGTATTTT. This codes for CASSLEGFTDTQYF.